This TCR beta chain was retrieved from a study of blood T cells in healthy people across ages. Overall study: Template switching picked up about one barcoded beta molecule for each two T cells.

The CDR3 length is 14 residues. Trimming pared 1 base from V and 7 bases from J, leaving 11 bases between. CDR1 is SGHAT, CDR2 FQNNGV, per germline. Primed by a sample-barcoded 5' primer and a J-beta primer mix, a second PCR proceeded for 7 to 11 cycles. TCRdb re-called the 5' RACE reads with MiXCR, one entry per CDR3 protein. Of some 760,000 distinct CDR3 sequences in the sample, 20% to 25% were seen once. Total RNA was extracted at no less than 5.5 micrograms per sample. This sample also belongs to another study, concerning T cells of mothers and their children. As reported in that work: Over 8 million TCR beta CDR3 reads were obtained from each mother, and some 3.2 million from each child.

The sample was blood. This receptor was identified in a boy younger than 18 in good health. The genes are TRBV11-2 and TRBJ2-1; D is unclear. The CDR3 bases are TGTGCCAGCAGCTTAGGGAACGTAAGGAATGAGCAGTTCTTC. Translating it yields CASSLGNVRNEQFF.